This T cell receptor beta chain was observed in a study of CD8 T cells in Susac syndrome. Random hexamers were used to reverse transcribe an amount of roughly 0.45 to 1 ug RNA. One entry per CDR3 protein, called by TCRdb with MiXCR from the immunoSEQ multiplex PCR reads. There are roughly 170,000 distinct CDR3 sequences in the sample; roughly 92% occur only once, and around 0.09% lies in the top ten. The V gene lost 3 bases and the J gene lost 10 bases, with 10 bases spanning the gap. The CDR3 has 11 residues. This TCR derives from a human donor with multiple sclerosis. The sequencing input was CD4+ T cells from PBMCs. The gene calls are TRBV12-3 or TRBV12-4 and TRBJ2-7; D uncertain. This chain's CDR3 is CASSFEDQQYF. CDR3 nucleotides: TGTGCCAGCAGTTTTGAGGACCAACAGTACTTC.